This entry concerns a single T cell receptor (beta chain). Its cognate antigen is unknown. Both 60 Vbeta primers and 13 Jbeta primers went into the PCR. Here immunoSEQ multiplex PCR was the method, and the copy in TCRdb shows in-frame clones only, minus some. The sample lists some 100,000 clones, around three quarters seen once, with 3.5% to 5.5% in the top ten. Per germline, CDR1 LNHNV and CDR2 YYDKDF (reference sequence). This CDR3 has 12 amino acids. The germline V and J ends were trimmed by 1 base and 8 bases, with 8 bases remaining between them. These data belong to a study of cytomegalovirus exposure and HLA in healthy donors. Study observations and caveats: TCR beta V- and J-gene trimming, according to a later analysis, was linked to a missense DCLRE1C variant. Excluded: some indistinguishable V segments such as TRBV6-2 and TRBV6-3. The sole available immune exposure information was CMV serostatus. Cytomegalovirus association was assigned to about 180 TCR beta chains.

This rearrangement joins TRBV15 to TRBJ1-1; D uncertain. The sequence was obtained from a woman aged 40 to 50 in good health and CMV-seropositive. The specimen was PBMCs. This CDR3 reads CATSRGPGEAFF. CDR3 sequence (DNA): TGTGCCACCAGCAGAGGGCCGGGGGAAGCTTTCTTT.